The 10 T cell receptor beta chains given below trace back to one sample, sequenced in a study of control samples from healthy donors and cancer patients. TCRdb keeps only in-frame clones here, not all; method: immunoSEQ multiplex PCR. In the table there are 100,000 to 150,000 clones, around 90% of which are singletons. Sequencing input: blood. The receptors come from a man aged 35-49 years in good health.

A few counts support this clone. The chain combines TRBV14 with TRBJ2-5; TRBD2 agrees at 10 bases. Per the germline V gene, CDR1 is SGHDN and CDR2 is FVKESK. The J segment lost 2 bases and the V segment lost 0 bases, leaving 9 bases of the junction unmatched. The CDR3 length is 18 residues. This chain's CDR3 is CASSQDEPSGGPQETQYF. Written as DNA, the CDR3 is TGTGCCAGCAGCCAAGATGAACCTAGCGGGGGCCCTCAAGAGACCCAGTACTTC.

The chain is built from TRBV19 and TRBJ1-1; 9 bases map to TRBD1. The V gene's germline CDR1 is LNHDA and CDR2 SQIVND (reference sequence). The CDR3 totals 17 residues. The V segment lost 4 bases and the J segment 1 base; nucleotides outside the gene matches: 10. In DNA form, the CDR3 reads TGTGCCAGTAGTAGCACCTACAGGGGGCTTTCGAACACTGAAGCTTTCTTT. It codes for CASSSTYRGLSNTEAFF.

The chain is built from TRBV12-3 or TRBV12-4 and TRBJ2-3; D unresolved. V was shortened by 10 bases and J by 0 bases, with 11 bases between the two germline ends. The length of the CDR3 is 13 residues. CDR3 sequence: CANSGSSTDTQYF. The CDR3 coding sequence is TGTGCCAACTCCGGGTCTAGCACAGATACGCAGTATTTT.

The chain joins TRBV10-3 to TRBJ1-4, with 7 bases that match TRBD1. J gave up 3 bases and V 4 bases, and 5 bases lay outside the gene matches. The CDR3 has 15 amino acids. Germline CDR1 is ENHRY and CDR2 is SYGVKD. Written as DNA, the CDR3 is TGTGCCATCAGTGGGGAGGGGGCAGCTAATGAAAAACTGTTTTTT. Its protein is CAISGEGAANEKLFF.

The J gene is TRBJ2-1, the V gene TRBV19; TRBD1 matches 7 bases. Germline V gene sequence: CDR1 LNHDA, CDR2 SQIVND (reference sequence). The CDR3 length is 15 residues. J lost 7 bases, V lost 5 bases, and 11 bases had no gene match. The CDR3 loop is CASSFGQVALNEQFF. CDR3 nucleotides: TGTGCCAGTAGTTTCGGACAGGTTGCCTTAAATGAGCAGTTCTTC.

Comment on this clone: This specimen includes other DNA sequences encoding the same CDR3. The chain carries TRBV30 and TRBJ1-1; a weak D match, TRBD1 (5 bases). Trimming removed 0 bases from V and 1 base from J, with 6 bases in between. The germline CDR1 and CDR2 sequences are GTSNPN and SVGIG (reference sequence). This CDR3 region has 13 residues. CDR3 coding DNA: TGTGCCTGGAGTGTCGGGGGGAACACTGAAGCTTTCTTT. Translation gives CAWSVGGNTEAFF.

This clone was recorded only once. This chain joins TRBV27 and TRBJ1-6, with D possibly matching TRBD1 (5 bases). The CDR3 is 13 residues long. Germline loops: CDR1 MNHEY, CDR2 SMNVEV (reference sequence). Trimming left V 1 base short and J 10 bases short, with 8 bases between. The CDR3 nucleotides read TGTGCCAGCAGTTTATTTGGGGGATCACCCCTCCACTTT. Its translation is CASSLFGGSPLHF.

Here the CDR3 DNA reads TGTGCCATCAGTGATGAAGGGGGTAACTATGGCTACACCTTC. Translating gives CAISDEGGNYGYTF. The chain has TRBV10-3 and TRBJ1-2; D is perhaps TRBD1 (6 bases). The CDR3 has 14 residues. V shed 3 bases and J shed 1 base, with 9 bases lying between them. Germline V CDR1 and CDR2: ENHRY, SYGVKD.

The J gene is TRBJ2-5, the V gene TRBV6-2 or TRBV6-3, with a possible D match to TRBD1 (5 bases). The CDR3 has 14 amino acids. With 6 bases removed from V and 2 bases from J, the gap between germline ends came to 13 bases. Germline-derived CDR1 and CDR2 are MNHEY and SVGEGT. The CDR3 coding sequence is TGTGCCAGCAGCTGGACAACAAATCAAGAGACCCAGTACTTC. Translation: CASSWTTNQETQYF.

The chain links TRBV30 to TRBJ1-5, with a possible D match to TRBD1 (5 bases). V was clipped by 2 bases and J by 4 bases, with 9 bases between them. Per the germline V gene, CDR1 is GTSNPN and CDR2 is SVGIG (reference sequence). The CDR3 length is 13 residues. CDR3 nucleotides: TGTGCCTGGAGTAGCACAGGTAATCAGCCCCAGCATTTT. This codes for CAWSSTGNQPQHF.